These T cell receptor beta chains were read from a single sample in a study of cytomegalovirus exposure and HLA in healthy donors. The protocol was immunoSEQ multiplex PCR, while the TCRdb copy is restricted to in-frame clones and leaves out a portion. Of approximately 260,000 clones detected, 80% to 90% appear once; the ten largest clones hold less than 1.2%. The sample taken for sequencing was PBMCs. The origin of the receptors is a woman under 30 in good health and CMV-seronegative. The CDR3 runs from the conserved cysteine through the conserved F or W. The order of the fields is CDR3 protein, CDR3 DNA, D gene, V gene, clone size, J gene. A D gene is named only where the DNA matches it firmly. Rows give clone size only sometimes, using once, few, many, or a class for an expanded clone.

cdr3_aa: CSVAPQGTLNTEAFF
cdr3_nt: TGCAGCGTTGCCCCTCAGGGAACATTGAACACTGAAGCTTTCTTT
d_call: NA
v_call: TRBV29-1
clone_size: NA
j_call: TRBJ1-1

cdr3_aa: CASSLGQGADTQYF
cdr3_nt: TGCGCCAGCAGCCTAGGACAGGGAGCAGATACGCAGTATTTT
d_call: TRBD1
v_call: TRBV5-1
clone_size: once
j_call: TRBJ2-3

cdr3_aa: CASSVGAARWDYGYTF
cdr3_nt: TGTGCCAGCAGCGTAGGGGCAGCTCGGTGGGACTATGGCTACACCTTC
d_call: NA
v_call: TRBV9
clone_size: NA
j_call: TRBJ1-2

cdr3_aa: CASSLEGEGSGYTF
cdr3_nt: TGTGCCAGCAGCTTAGAGGGGGAGGGGAGTGGCTACACCTTC
d_call: NA
v_call: TRBV11-2
clone_size: once
j_call: TRBJ1-2

cdr3_aa: CASSPMPDRGNGYTF
cdr3_nt: TGTGCCAGCTCACCGATGCCGGACAGGGGAAACGGCTACACCTTC
d_call: TRBD1
v_call: TRBV18
clone_size: NA
j_call: TRBJ1-2

cdr3_aa: CASRRRLGSGANVLTF
cdr3_nt: TGCGCCAGCAGGAGGCGGCTTGGGTCTGGGGCCAACGTCCTGACTTTC
d_call: NA
v_call: TRBV5-1
clone_size: NA
j_call: TRBJ2-6

cdr3_aa: CASSRGAGEGFSYEQYF
cdr3_nt: TGTGCCAGCTCACGCGGCGCAGGGGAGGGTTTCTCCTACGAGCAGTACTTC
d_call: NA
v_call: TRBV18
clone_size: NA
j_call: TRBJ2-7

cdr3_aa: CASSSAQGSRAFF
cdr3_nt: TGTGCCAGCAGTTCAGCCCAAGGGAGCCGGGCTTTCTTT
d_call: NA
v_call: TRBV27
clone_size: NA
j_call: TRBJ1-1

cdr3_aa: CASNRGYEQYF
cdr3_nt: TGTGCCAGCAACCGGGGGTACGAGCAGTACTTC
d_call: NA
v_call: TRBV28
clone_size: once
j_call: TRBJ2-7

cdr3_aa: CASSFGGPETQYF
cdr3_nt: TGTGCCAGCAGCTTCGGGGGGCCGGAGACCCAGTACTTC
d_call: NA
v_call: TRBV7-3
clone_size: NA
j_call: TRBJ2-5

cdr3_aa: CASSQRLDRGGDEQFF
cdr3_nt: TGCGCCAGCAGTCAACGCTTGGACAGGGGAGGCGATGAGCAGTTCTTC
d_call: TRBD1
v_call: TRBV23-1
clone_size: few
j_call: TRBJ2-1

cdr3_aa: CASSLDSVNTEAFF
cdr3_nt: TGTGCCAGCAGTTTAGATAGTGTGAACACTGAAGCTTTCTTT
d_call: NA
v_call: TRBV27
clone_size: NA
j_call: TRBJ1-1

cdr3_aa: CASSLGGFNSPLHF
cdr3_nt: TGTGCCAGCAGCTTAGGCGGGTTTAATTCACCCCTCCACTTT
d_call: NA
v_call: TRBV7-9
clone_size: NA
j_call: TRBJ1-6

cdr3_aa: CASSLEQGEILAKNIQYF
cdr3_nt: TGCGCCAGCAGCTTGGAGCAGGGGGAAATTCTAGCCAAAAACATTCAGTACTTC
d_call: TRBD1
v_call: TRBV5-1
clone_size: once
j_call: TRBJ2-4

cdr3_aa: CASSSGTGELFF
cdr3_nt: TGTGCCAGCAGCTCGGGCACCGGGGAGCTGTTTTTT
d_call: NA
v_call: TRBV16
clone_size: NA
j_call: TRBJ2-2

cdr3_aa: CASSRDRGPGGYGYTF
cdr3_nt: TGTGCCAGCAGCCGGGACAGGGGGCCCGGGGGCTATGGCTACACCTTC
d_call: TRBD1
v_call: TRBV2
clone_size: once
j_call: TRBJ1-2

cdr3_aa: CASSLGLAGGMTYNEQFF
cdr3_nt: TGTGCCAGCAGCTTAGGACTAGCGGGGGGCATGACCTACAATGAGCAGTTCTTC
d_call: TRBD2
v_call: TRBV7-6
clone_size: NA
j_call: TRBJ2-1

cdr3_aa: CASSILSGSADTQYF
cdr3_nt: TGTGCCAGTAGTATTCTTAGCGGGAGCGCAGATACGCAGTATTTT
d_call: TRBD2
v_call: TRBV19
clone_size: NA
j_call: TRBJ2-3

cdr3_aa: CASSPRTGDSYEQYF
cdr3_nt: TGTGCCAGCAGCCCCCGGACAGGCGACTCCTACGAGCAGTACTTC
d_call: TRBD1
v_call: TRBV6-5
clone_size: NA
j_call: TRBJ2-7

cdr3_aa: CASSEGPGSYNSPLHF
cdr3_nt: TGTGCCAGCAGTGAGGGGCCTGGGTCCTATAATTCACCCCTCCACTTT
d_call: NA
v_call: TRBV2
clone_size: NA
j_call: TRBJ1-6

cdr3_aa: CAIHAGTSRETQYF
cdr3_nt: TGTGCCATCCACGCCGGGACTAGCAGGGAGACCCAGTACTTC
d_call: TRBD2
v_call: TRBV2
clone_size: NA
j_call: TRBJ2-5

cdr3_aa: CASSSGGKEQFF
cdr3_nt: TGTGCCAGCTCGAGCGGGGGGAAAGAGCAGTTCTTC
d_call: TRBD2
v_call: TRBV9
clone_size: NA
j_call: TRBJ2-1

cdr3_aa: CAWSVLGFSSSYNSPLHF
cdr3_nt: TGTGCCTGGAGTGTACTCGGGTTTTCAAGCTCCTATAATTCACCCCTCCACTTT
d_call: NA
v_call: TRBV30
clone_size: NA
j_call: TRBJ1-6

cdr3_aa: CASCRNMNTEAFF
cdr3_nt: TGTGCCAGCTGCAGGAACATGAACACTGAAGCTTTCTTT
d_call: NA
v_call: TRBV7-3
clone_size: NA
j_call: TRBJ1-1

cdr3_aa: CASSVGVAGTDTQYF
cdr3_nt: TGTGCCAGCAGCGTCGGGGTGGCGGGCACAGATACGCAGTATTTT
d_call: NA
v_call: TRBV9
clone_size: NA
j_call: TRBJ2-3

cdr3_aa: CASSLGVRGQYF
cdr3_nt: TGTGCCAGCAGCTTAGGGGTGCGGGGGCAGTACTTC
d_call: TRBD2
v_call: TRBV7-9
clone_size: few
j_call: TRBJ2-4

cdr3_aa: CASSPVSNEQFF
cdr3_nt: TGTGCCAGCTCACCAGTTAGCAATGAGCAGTTCTTC
d_call: NA
v_call: TRBV18
clone_size: NA
j_call: TRBJ2-1

cdr3_aa: CASSQGAGGAYGYTF
cdr3_nt: TGTGCCAGCAGCCAAGGGGCAGGGGGCGCTTATGGCTACACCTTC
d_call: TRBD1
v_call: TRBV14
clone_size: NA
j_call: TRBJ1-2

cdr3_aa: CASSSGQGVDEQFF
cdr3_nt: TGCGCCAGCAGCTCTGGACAGGGTGTCGATGAGCAGTTCTTC
d_call: TRBD1
v_call: TRBV5-1
clone_size: NA
j_call: TRBJ2-1

cdr3_aa: CASSYYPGQPNYGYTF
cdr3_nt: TGTGCCAGCAGTTATTACCCGGGACAGCCTAACTATGGCTACACCTTC
d_call: TRBD1
v_call: TRBV6-5
clone_size: NA
j_call: TRBJ1-2

cdr3_aa: CASSPGEESYEQYF
cdr3_nt: TGTGCCAGCTCACCAGGGGAGGAGAGCTACGAGCAGTACTTC
d_call: NA
v_call: TRBV18
clone_size: NA
j_call: TRBJ2-7

cdr3_aa: CASSSTVSTGELFF
cdr3_nt: TGTGCCAGCAGTTCTACAGTATCCACCGGGGAGCTGTTTTTT
d_call: NA
v_call: TRBV27
clone_size: NA
j_call: TRBJ2-2

cdr3_aa: CASSFGGKSLHF
cdr3_nt: TGTGCCAGCAGCTTTGGCGGGAAGTCCCTCCACTTT
d_call: NA
v_call: TRBV7-2
clone_size: once
j_call: TRBJ1-6

cdr3_aa: CASRREGANTGELFF
cdr3_nt: TGTGCCAGTAGGAGAGAAGGGGCGAACACCGGGGAGCTGTTTTTT
d_call: NA
v_call: TRBV19
clone_size: NA
j_call: TRBJ2-2

cdr3_aa: CASSFDRSNQPQHF
cdr3_nt: TGTGCCAGCAGTTTTGACAGGAGCAATCAGCCCCAGCATTTT
d_call: NA
v_call: TRBV6-5
clone_size: NA
j_call: TRBJ1-5

cdr3_aa: CASSRRTGAFRELFF
cdr3_nt: TGTGCCAGTAGTCGCAGGACAGGGGCATTCCGGGAGCTGTTTTTT
d_call: TRBD1
v_call: TRBV19
clone_size: NA
j_call: TRBJ2-2

cdr3_aa: CASSLSGHQWGYTF
cdr3_nt: TGTGCCAGCAGCTTATCGGGACACCAGTGGGGCTACACCTTC
d_call: NA
v_call: TRBV7-9
clone_size: NA
j_call: TRBJ1-2

cdr3_aa: CASSLQVTGNTEAFF
cdr3_nt: TGTGCCAGCAGCTTACAGGTGACAGGGAACACTGAAGCTTTCTTT
d_call: NA
v_call: TRBV7-2
clone_size: NA
j_call: TRBJ1-1

cdr3_aa: CASIKRTVYNEQFF
cdr3_nt: TGTGCCAGCATTAAAAGGACAGTTTACAATGAGCAGTTCTTC
d_call: NA
v_call: TRBV27
clone_size: NA
j_call: TRBJ2-1

cdr3_aa: CASSLILAGGSYEQYF
cdr3_nt: TGTGCCAGCAGCCTAATCCTAGCGGGGGGCTCCTACGAGCAGTACTTC
d_call: TRBD2
v_call: TRBV5-4
clone_size: NA
j_call: TRBJ2-7

cdr3_aa: CASSLGGLGRVYEQYF
cdr3_nt: TGTGCCAGCAGCTTAGGGGGACTAGGACGAGTCTACGAGCAGTACTTC
d_call: TRBD2
v_call: TRBV7-2
clone_size: NA
j_call: TRBJ2-7

cdr3_aa: CASSYRIMTEEYF
cdr3_nt: TGTGCCAGCAGTTATCGCATAATGACAGAGGAGTACTTC
d_call: NA
v_call: TRBV6-5
clone_size: NA
j_call: TRBJ2-7

cdr3_aa: CASSLEGLAAPWETQYF
cdr3_nt: TGCGCCAGCAGCTTGGAGGGGCTAGCGGCCCCCTGGGAGACCCAGTACTTC
d_call: TRBD2
v_call: TRBV5-1
clone_size: NA
j_call: TRBJ2-5

cdr3_aa: CAIGGSYEQYF
cdr3_nt: TGTGCCATCGGGGGGTCCTACGAGCAGTACTTC
d_call: TRBD2
v_call: TRBV27
clone_size: NA
j_call: TRBJ2-7

cdr3_aa: CASSSWTGGSGGYTF
cdr3_nt: TGTGCCAGCAGCAGTTGGACAGGGGGTTCGGGAGGCTACACCTTC
d_call: TRBD1
v_call: TRBV27
clone_size: once
j_call: TRBJ1-2

cdr3_aa: CASSSAGGQPQHF
cdr3_nt: TGTGCCAGTAGTTCCGCGGGTGGGCAGCCCCAGCATTTT
d_call: NA
v_call: TRBV19
clone_size: NA
j_call: TRBJ1-5

cdr3_aa: CASSLGTGDEQYF
cdr3_nt: TGTGCCAGCTCACTAGGGACAGGGGACGAGCAGTACTTC
d_call: TRBD1
v_call: TRBV18
clone_size: NA
j_call: TRBJ2-7

cdr3_aa: CASSPPNSGSKYEQYF
cdr3_nt: TGTGCCAGCTCACCACCGAATAGCGGGAGTAAGTACGAGCAGTACTTC
d_call: TRBD2
v_call: TRBV18
clone_size: NA
j_call: TRBJ2-7

cdr3_aa: CASTPGRGGSTDTQYF
cdr3_nt: TGTGCCAGCACCCCAGGTCGGGGGGGGAGCACAGATACGCAGTATTTT
d_call: TRBD2
v_call: TRBV7-9
clone_size: NA
j_call: TRBJ2-3

cdr3_aa: CASRAGTGRYGYTF
cdr3_nt: TGTGCCAGCAGGGCCGGGACAGGGCGCTATGGCTACACCTTC
d_call: TRBD1
v_call: TRBV6-4
clone_size: NA
j_call: TRBJ1-2

cdr3_aa: CASALGRQYF
cdr3_nt: TGTGCCAGCGCTTTGGGGCGGCAGTACTTC
d_call: NA
v_call: TRBV25-1
clone_size: few
j_call: TRBJ2-7

cdr3_aa: CASSYDRGYEQYF
cdr3_nt: TGTGCCAGCAGTTATGACAGGGGCTACGAGCAGTACTTC
d_call: TRBD1
v_call: TRBV6-5
clone_size: NA
j_call: TRBJ2-7

cdr3_aa: CASSRGAGGSPGELFF
cdr3_nt: TGTGCCAGCAGCCGAGGGGCGGGAGGATCCCCCGGGGAGCTGTTTTTT
d_call: TRBD2
v_call: TRBV7-9
clone_size: NA
j_call: TRBJ2-2

cdr3_aa: CASSYSRLDTQYF
cdr3_nt: TGTGCCAGCAGTTACTCCAGACTAGATACGCAGTATTTT
d_call: NA
v_call: TRBV6-5
clone_size: NA
j_call: TRBJ2-3